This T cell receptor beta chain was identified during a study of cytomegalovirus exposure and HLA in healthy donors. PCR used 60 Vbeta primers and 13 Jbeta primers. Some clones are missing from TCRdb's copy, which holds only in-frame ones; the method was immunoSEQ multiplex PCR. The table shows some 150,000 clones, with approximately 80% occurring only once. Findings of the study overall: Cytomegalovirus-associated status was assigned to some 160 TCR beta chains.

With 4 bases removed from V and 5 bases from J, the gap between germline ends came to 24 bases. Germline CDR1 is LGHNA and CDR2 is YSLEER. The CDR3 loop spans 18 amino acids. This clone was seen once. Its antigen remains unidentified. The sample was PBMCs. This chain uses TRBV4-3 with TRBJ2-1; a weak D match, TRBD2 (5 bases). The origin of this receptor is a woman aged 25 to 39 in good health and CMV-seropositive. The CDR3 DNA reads TGCGCCAGCAGCCCCCTCAGAGGGAGTTTTTCTTACAACAATGAGCAGTTCTTC. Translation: CASSPLRGSFSYNNEQFF.